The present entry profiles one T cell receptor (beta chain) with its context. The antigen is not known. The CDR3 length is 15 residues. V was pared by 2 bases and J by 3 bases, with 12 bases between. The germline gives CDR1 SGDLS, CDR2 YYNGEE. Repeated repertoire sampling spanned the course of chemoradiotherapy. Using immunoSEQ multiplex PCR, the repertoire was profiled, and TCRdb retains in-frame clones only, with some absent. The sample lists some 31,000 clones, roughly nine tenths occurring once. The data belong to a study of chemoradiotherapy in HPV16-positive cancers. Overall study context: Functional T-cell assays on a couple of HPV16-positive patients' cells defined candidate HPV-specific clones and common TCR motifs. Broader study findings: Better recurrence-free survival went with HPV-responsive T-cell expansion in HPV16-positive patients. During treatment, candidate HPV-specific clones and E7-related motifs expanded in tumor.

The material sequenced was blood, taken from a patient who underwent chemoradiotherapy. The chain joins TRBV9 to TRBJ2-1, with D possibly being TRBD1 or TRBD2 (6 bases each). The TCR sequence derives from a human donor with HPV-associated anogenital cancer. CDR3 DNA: TGTGCCAGCAGCGTGAAGGGGGGAGACTACAATGAGCAGTTCTTC. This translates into CASSVKGGDYNEQFF.